These 24 T cell receptor beta chains originate from one sample sequenced in a study of T cell changes during pregnancy in multiple sclerosis. Profiling relied on immunoSEQ multiplex PCR, and the TCRdb table lists in-frame clones only, not all of them. The sample has 30,000 to 35,000 clones, about 88% seen once. This material consisted of CD8+ T cells from peripheral blood mononuclear cells, taken in the second trimester of pregnancy. The receptors come from a female donor with multiple sclerosis, enrolled in a pregnancy study.

This chain uses TRBV9 with TRBJ1-5; TRBD1 is a possible D gene (5 bases). From germline, CDR1 is SGDLS and CDR2 YYNGEE. V shed 4 bases and J shed 5 bases, with 13 bases lying between them. The CDR3 is 14 amino acids. The CDR3 reads CASSPRDSHQPQHF. The CDR3 DNA follows: TGTGCCAGCAGCCCCCGGGACTCACATCAGCCCCAGCATTTT. Complete variable domain (other parts from reference TRBV9 and TRBJ1-5): DSGVTQTPKHLITATGQRVTLRCSPRSGDLSVYWYQQSLDQGLQFLIQYYNGEERAKGNILERFSAQQFPDLHSELNLSSLELGDSALYFCASSPRDSHQPQHFGDGTRLSIL.

The rearrangement uses TRBV19 and TRBJ1-1; 8 positions agree with TRBD1. Germline trimming cut 8 bases from V and 1 base from J; bases unmatched to any gene: 12. CDR1 is LNHDA and CDR2 is SQIVND in the germline V gene (reference sequence). CDR3 length equals 16 residues. The CDR3 region is CASRPESGTGNTEAFF. The CDR3 region has the DNA TGTGCCAGTCGACCTGAATCCGGGACAGGGAACACTGAAGCTTTCTTT. Drawing the rest from reference TRBV19 and TRBJ1-1, the complete variable domain is DGGITQSPKYLFRKEGQNVTLSCEQNLNHDAMYWYRQDPGQGLRLIYYSQIVNDFQKGDIAEGYSVSREKKESFPLTVTSAQKNPTAFYLCASRPESGTGNTEAFFGQGTRLTVV.

This clone was picked up one time. The CDR3 DNA reads TGCGCCAGCAGTTTGGCGGGAGTATTCAATGAGCAGTTCTTC. It codes for CASSLAGVFNEQFF. V and J are TRBV4-1 and TRBJ2-1; 7 positions match TRBD2. CDR1 is MGHRA and CDR2 is YSYEKL in the germline V gene. The CDR3 totals 14 residues. The ends lost 6 bases at V and 6 bases at J; junction bases unmatched: 8.

This sequence joins TRBV11-2 and TRBJ1-1; D is undetermined. The V end lost 6 bases, the J end lost 6 bases, and 8 bases lay between the germline ends. CDR1 SGHAT and CDR2 FQNNGV come from the germline V gene. This CDR3 comprises 11 residues. The DNA of the CDR3 is TGTGCCAGCAGTTCGAGGTCTGAAGCTTTCTTT. It yields the protein CASSSRSEAFF. Looking up the rest from reference TRBV11-2 and TRBJ1-1 gives the full variable domain: EAGVAQSPRYKIIEKRQSVAFWCNPISGHATLYWYQQILGQGPKLLIQFQNNGVVDDSQLPKDRFSAERLKGVDSTLKIQPAKLEDSAVYLCASSSRSEAFFGQGTRLTVV.

The chain has TRBV5-1 and TRBJ1-1; no reliable D call. Germline V gene lookup returns CDR1 SGHRS and CDR2 YFSETQ. The length of the CDR3 is 15 residues. V was clipped by 2 bases and J by 4 bases, with 15 bases between them. The CDR3 loop reads CASSFSERGGTEAFF. The CDR3 bases are TGCGCCAGCAGCTTCTCGGAGCGGGGAGGCACTGAAGCTTTCTTT.

DNA of the CDR3: TGTGCCAGCAGCTCCGGGACTTATTACAATGAGCAGTTCTTC. Its protein is CASSSGTYYNEQFF. The chain employs TRBV7-2 and TRBJ2-1, with TRBD2 as a possible D gene (6 bases). CDR1 and CDR2 from the germline V gene are SGHTA and FQGNSA. The CDR3 runs 14 residues. V lost 4 bases and J lost 4, with 11 bases in between.

This chain uses TRBV6-6 with TRBJ2-7; the D is unclear. CDR1 is MNHNY, CDR2 SVGAGI, per germline (reference sequence). There are 14 residues in the CDR3. V was cut by 3 bases and J by 2 bases, with 11 bases left in between. The CDR3 loop is CASSYYLVPYEQYF. CDR3 DNA: TGTGCCAGCAGTTATTACCTAGTCCCCTACGAGCAGTACTTC.

The V and J genes are TRBV21-1 and TRBJ1-5; TRBD1, as called in the table, went unchecked against the DNA. TRBV21-1 is flagged as a pseudogene. This CDR3 comprises 16 residues. The CDR3 nucleotides read TGTGCCAGCCCTAGTGAGCCGGACAGGGTCAATCAGCCCCAGCATTTT. Amino acids: CASPSEPDRVNQPQHF.

By sample fraction, this clone is medium-sized. The J gene is TRBJ1-2, the V gene TRBV13; possible D gene TRBD1, 5 bases. CDR1 and CDR2 (germline): PRHDT, FYEKMQ (reference sequence). Trimming took 5 bases from V and 4 from J, leaving 17 bases between them. CDR3 size: 15 residues. CDR3 coding DNA: TGTGCCAGCAGCCCCGGTGTCGGGGGTCTCTATGGCTACACCTTC. Residues: CASSPGVGGLYGYTF.

The genes are TRBV9 and TRBJ2-3; no definite D call. Germline V gene data show CDR1 as SGDLS and CDR2 as YYNGEE. The CDR3 sequence is 15 residues long. Trimming stripped 6 bases from V and 1 base from J, with 15 bases between. DNA of the CDR3: TGTGCCAGCATGACCAGCGATCGAGGCACAGATACGCAGTATTTT. As protein: CASMTSDRGTDTQYF.

The chain is built from TRBV4-2 and TRBJ1-5; D possibly corresponds to TRBD1 (6 bases). V gave up 5 bases and J gave up 4 bases, with 15 bases separating them. The germline V gene encodes CDR1 LGHNA and CDR2 YNFKEQ. This CDR3 contains 15 residues. The DNA of the CDR3 is TGTGCCAGCAGCTCTGGGGGGGGGCGGAATCAGCCCCAGCATTTT. Its protein is CASSSGGGRNQPQHF.

CDR3 nucleotides: TGCGCCAGCAGCGCCCGCGTAAACAATGAGCAGTTCTTC. Amino acids: CASSARVNNEQFF. J is TRBJ2-1 and V is TRBV5-1; D not resolved. V was clipped by 4 bases and J by 5 bases, with 10 bases between them. CDR1 SGHRS and CDR2 YFSETQ come from the germline V gene. This CDR3 is built from 13 residues.

V and J are TRBV7-6 and TRBJ2-3; D might be TRBD1 (6 bases). Trimming removed 5 bases at V and 0 bases at J, with 12 bases between. Germline V CDR1 and CDR2: SGHVS, FNYEAQ. The CDR3 length is 15 residues. This CDR3 is CASSRGQFSTDTQYF. The CDR3 DNA is TGTGCCAGCAGCCGCGGACAGTTCAGCACAGATACGCAGTATTTT.

The gene calls are TRBV7-9 and TRBJ2-7, with 7 bases that match TRBD1. CDR1 and CDR2 from the germline V gene are SEHNR and FQNEAQ (reference sequence). Germline trimming cut 4 bases from V and 5 bases from J; bases unmatched to any gene: 8. CDR3 length: 14 amino acids. CDR3 protein: CASSYRDSPHEQYF. The CDR3, as DNA: TGTGCCAGCAGCTACCGGGACAGTCCCCACGAGCAGTACTTC.

The V call is TRBV5-8, the J call TRBJ1-2; a possible D gene is TRBD1 (5 bases). V was clipped by 1 base and J by 4 bases, with 8 bases between them. The CDR3 has 13 amino acids. CDR1 and CDR2 from the germline V gene are SGHTS and YDEGEE. The CDR3 sequence: CASSLRGSYGYTF. For the CDR3, the DNA is TGTGCCAGCAGCTTGCGGGGGAGCTATGGCTACACCTTC.

V usage is TRBV23-1 and J usage is TRBJ2-7; TRBD2 agrees at 10 bases. TRBV23-1 is marked as an open reading frame, function uncertain. The V and J ends lost 0 bases and 1 base, in that order; junction bases with no gene match: 9. The CDR3 is 18 amino acids. In nucleotides, the CDR3 is TGCGCCAGCAGTCAATCTTGTCTGGCTAGCGGGAGATCCTACGAGCAGTACTTC. This gives the protein CASSQSCLASGRSYEQYF.

This chain links TRBV13 with TRBJ2-5; 12 bases agree with TRBD1. The CDR3 length is 15 residues. The germline CDR1 and CDR2 sequences are PRHDT and FYEKMQ (reference sequence). V was clipped by 5 bases and J by 5 bases; unmatched bases: 6. Here the CDR3 reads CASSEGTGGWETQYF. The CDR3 DNA reads as TGTGCCAGCAGCGAAGGGACAGGGGGCTGGGAGACCCAGTACTTC.

For the CDR3, the DNA is TGTGCCAGCAGCCCTCGTGAAGCGGGAGGGGTAAATGAGCAGTTCTTC. Translating gives CASSPREAGGVNEQFF. This chain uses TRBV11-3 with TRBJ2-1; TRBD2 matches at 10 bases. The germline CDR1 and CDR2 sequences are SGHNT and YENEEA. The CDR3 has 16 amino acids. The J segment lost 7 bases and the V segment lost 5 bases, leaving 11 bases of the junction unmatched.

This clone is termed medium-sized. The chain employs TRBV7-6 and TRBJ2-7, with a weak D call TRBD1 (5 bases). This CDR3 is built from 12 residues. From germline, CDR1 is SGHVS and CDR2 FNYEAQ. V lost 5 bases and J lost 4, with 9 bases in between. CDR3 nucleotides: TGTGCCAGCAGCGGGCAGGGTTACGAGCAGTACTTC. Translation gives CASSGQGYEQYF.

The V and J genes are TRBV7-3 and TRBJ2-5, with TRBD2 matching over 16 bases. V dropped 3 bases and J dropped 3; count of bases not matched to a gene: 1. Germline V gene lookup returns CDR1 SGHTA and CDR2 FQGTGA. The CDR3 runs 16 residues. CDR3: CASSLGLAGGEETQYF. CDR3 sequence (DNA): TGTGCCAGCAGCTTGGGACTAGCGGGAGGGGAAGAGACCCAGTACTTC. The variable domain in full, with the rest retrieved from reference TRBV7-3 and TRBJ2-5, is GAGVSQTPSNKVTEKGKYVELRCDPISGHTALYWYRQSLGQGPEFLIYFQGTGAADDSGLPNDRFFAVRPEGSVSTLKIQRTERGDSAVYLCASSLGLAGGEETQYFGPGTRLLVL.

This rearrangement joins TRBV29-1 to TRBJ2-1, with 8 bases aligning to TRBD2. Trimming cost V 7 bases and J 6 bases; bases outside gene matches: 8. Germline assignment: CDR1 SQVTM and CDR2 ANQGSEA. This CDR3 spans 13 amino acids. The CDR3 nucleotides read TGCAGCGCCTACGGGAGGGCGGGCAATGAGCAGTTCTTC. Translated: CSAYGRAGNEQFF.

The rearrangement uses TRBV6-1 and TRBJ2-5; D is unclear. This CDR3 comprises 13 residues. CDR1 and CDR2 (germline): MNHNS, SASEGT. V lost 3 bases, J lost 2 bases, and 7 bases lay in between. CDR3 sequence (DNA): TGTGCCAGCAGTGACGTCGGGCAAGAGACCCAGTACTTC. This gives the protein CASSDVGQETQYF.

The chain couples TRBV29-1 to TRBJ2-2; 10 bases line up with TRBD1. The V gene's germline CDR1 is SQVTM and CDR2 ANQGSEA. V trimming: 6 bases; J trimming: 6 bases; junction bases outside the gene matches: 7. This CDR3 contains 14 residues. CDR3 nucleotides: TGCAGCGTCACCGGGACAGGGGAATCCGGGGAGCTGTTTTTT. This sequence encodes CSVTGTGESGELFF.

The chain joins TRBV12-5 to TRBJ2-6, with D possibly being TRBD1 (5 bases). CDR3 length: 18 amino acids. Trimming cost V 5 bases and J 5 bases, with 22 bases left between them. Germline lookup yields CDR1 LGHNT and CDR2 FRNRAP. CDR3 loop: CASGGLSAGQSRANVLTF. In DNA, the CDR3 is TGTGCTAGTGGTGGCCTCTCTGCAGGACAAAGTCGGGCCAACGTCCTGACTTTC.